Below are 25 T cell receptor beta chains sequenced from a single sample in a study of identical twins. One entry per CDR3 protein, called by TCRdb with MiXCR from the 5' RACE reads. The table has approximately 490,000 distinct CDR3 sequences, about a fifth seen once. This same sample was also taken into another study, of yellow fever vaccine responses in identical twins.

Sequencing input: CD4+ T cells sorted from blood. These receptors came from a woman aged 18-29 years in good health.

This clonotype has just a few counts. This chain connects TRBV20-1 to TRBJ2-7; no firm D call. Germline V gene data show CDR1 as DFQATT and CDR2 as SNEGSKA (reference sequence). The V end lost 6 bases, the J end lost 0 bases, and 15 bases lay between the germline ends. The CDR3 length is 14 residues. CDR3 sequence: CSARPVLSSYEQYF. The CDR3 DNA follows: TGCAGTGCCCGCCCGGTCCTCAGCTCCTACGAGCAGTACTTC.

This clonotype was recorded a few times. The chain joins TRBV7-9 to TRBJ2-7; 8 bases map to TRBD1. CDR3 length: 16 residues. V was clipped by 4 bases and J by 2 bases; unmatched bases: 10. CDR1 and CDR2 from the germline V gene are SEHNR and FQNEAQ (reference sequence). Written as DNA, the CDR3 is TGTGCCAGCAGCTCCTCAGACAGGGGTACCCCCTACGAGCAGTACTTC. Protein sequence: CASSSSDRGTPYEQYF. The entire variable domain, with the rest obtained from reference TRBV7-9 and TRBJ2-7, is as follows: DTGVSQNPRHKITKRGQNVTFRCDPISEHNRLYWYRQTLGQGPEFLTYFQNEAQLEKSRLLSDRFSAERPKGSFSTLEIQRTEQGDSAMYLCASSSSDRGTPYEQYFGPGTRLTVT.

The chain links TRBV6-5 to TRBJ1-6, with TRBD1 matching 10 bases. The trim removed 2 bases at V and 7 bases at J, leaving 5 bases unmatched. Looked up from germline, CDR1 is MNHEY and CDR2 is SVGAGI. CDR3 size: 16 residues. Written as DNA, the CDR3 is TGTGCCAGCAGTTACGGGGACAGGGGCACCAATTCACCCCTCCACTTT. It encodes CASSYGDRGTNSPLHF.

This clonotype was counted between two and nine times. The genes are TRBV12-3 or TRBV12-4 and TRBJ1-5; D is undetermined. V shed 8 bases and J shed 0 bases, with 8 bases lying between them. The CDR3 spans 13 residues. CDR3 DNA sequence: TGTGCCAGCGCGGTGAATAGCAATCAGCCCCAGCATTTT. Amino acids: CASAVNSNQPQHF.

This clonotype was observed a few times. The V and J genes are TRBV13 and TRBJ2-3, with 8 positions matching TRBD1. This CDR3 has 14 amino acids. Germline V gene sequence: CDR1 PRHDT, CDR2 FYEKMQ (reference sequence). Trimming at V came to 5 bases and at J to 9 bases, leaving 10 bases not matched to a gene. CDR3 DNA: TGTGCCAGCAGCAAACTGTCCGGACAGGGAACGCAGTATTTT. Residues: CASSKLSGQGTQYF.

This clonotype has only a few counts. The rearrangement links TRBV7-9 to TRBJ2-3, with TRBD1 identical over 8 bases. CDR3 length equals 16 residues. With V trimmed by 5 bases and J by 3 bases, 10 bases remained unmatched. Germline V CDR1 and CDR2: SEHNR, FQNEAQ (reference sequence). The CDR3 spells CASSPMAGGLTDTQYF. CDR3 in DNA: TGTGCCAGCAGCCCCATGGCAGGGGGCTTGACAGATACGCAGTATTTT. Full variable domain (outside the CDR3, taken from reference TRBV7-9 and TRBJ2-3): DTGVSQNPRHKITKRGQNVTFRCDPISEHNRLYWYRQTLGQGPEFLTYFQNEAQLEKSRLLSDRFSAERPKGSFSTLEIQRTEQGDSAMYLCASSPMAGGLTDTQYFGPGTRLTVL.

This clonotype was counted a few times. Being one base from a much bigger clone, this may be a read error. V gene TRBV19 combines with J gene TRBJ1-2, with TRBD1 identical over 8 bases. CDR1 is LNHDA, CDR2 SQIVND, per germline (reference sequence). This CDR3 is 13 amino acids long. The CDR3 here is CASTDRAIYDYTF. DNA of the CDR3: TGTGCCAGTACGGACAGGGCGATCTATGACTACACCTTC.

This chain uses TRBV7-6 with TRBJ2-1; D perhaps matches TRBD1 (5 bases). This CDR3 region has 16 residues. V lost 3 bases and J 2 bases, leaving 14 bases between the germline ends. Per germline, CDR1 SGHVS and CDR2 FNYEAQ. CDR3 bases: TGTGCCAGCAGCTTCGTAGGGGTTGGTACCTACAATGAGCAGTTCTTC. Translating gives CASSFVGVGTYNEQFF. The complete variable domain, with remaining parts taken from reference TRBV7-6 and TRBJ2-1, reads GAGVSQSPRYKVTKRGQDVALRCDPISGHVSLYWYRQALGQGPEFLTYFNYEAQQDKSGLPNDRFSAERPEGSISTLTIQRTEQRDSAMYRCASSFVGVGTYNEQFFGPGTRLTVL.

This clonotype was seen only a few times. The gene calls are TRBV2 and TRBJ2-3; 11 nucleotides match TRBD2. Germline V gene data show CDR1 as SNHLY and CDR2 as FYNNEI. The J segment lost 5 bases and the V segment lost 2 bases, leaving 6 bases of the junction unmatched. This CDR3 contains 16 residues. The CDR3 protein is CASSESSGGAGDTQYF. In nucleotides, the CDR3 is TGTGCCAGCAGTGAAAGTAGCGGGGGGGCAGGAGATACGCAGTATTTT.

This clonotype came up a few times. J is TRBJ2-6 and V is TRBV2, with D unresolved. CDR1 is SNHLY and CDR2 is FYNNEI in the germline V gene. Trimming took 4 bases from V and 0 from J, leaving 10 bases between them. CDR3 length: 16 residues. The CDR3 nucleotides are TGTGCCAGCAGTGGGTTCTCCATCTCTGGGGCCAACGTCCTGACTTTC. Encoded protein: CASSGFSISGANVLTF.

This rearrangement joins TRBV6-1 to TRBJ1-6, with D perhaps TRBD1 (6 bases). V lost 5 bases and J lost 7, with 15 bases in between. Germline assignment: CDR1 MNHNS and CDR2 SASEGT. This CDR3 is 15 amino acids long. In DNA form, the CDR3 reads TGTGCCAGCAGTATCTGGGGGGGGCAGAATTCACCCCTCCACTTT. Encoded protein: CASSIWGGQNSPLHF.

The chain links TRBV29-1 to TRBJ2-3, with 12 bases identical to TRBD2. The CDR3 has 15 amino acids. Losses at the gene ends were 4 bases for V and 4 bases for J; bases not matched to a gene: 6. From germline, CDR1 is SQVTM and CDR2 ANQGSEA. The CDR3: CSVVRLAGAADTQYF. The CDR3 DNA is TGCAGCGTTGTCCGACTAGCGGGAGCAGCAGATACGCAGTATTTT.

The table lists this clonotype with a few counts. The V call is TRBV29-1, the J call TRBJ1-4, with 8 bases aligning to TRBD1. Germline lookup yields CDR1 SQVTM and CDR2 ANQGSEA. The CDR3 is made up of 12 amino acids. V was clipped by 7 bases and J by 5 bases; unmatched bases: 3. CDR3 sequence reads: CSGGDRNEKLFF. The CDR3 nucleotides read TGCAGCGGGGGGGACAGGAATGAAAAACTGTTTTTT.

This clonotype was seen a handful of times. The CDR3 loop is CASSLAASGSLDTQYF. CDR3 in DNA: TGCGCCAGCAGCTTGGCTGCTAGCGGTTCTTTAGATACGCAGTATTTT. The V call is TRBV5-1, the J call TRBJ2-3; 7 nucleotides match TRBD2. This CDR3 contains 16 residues. The V gene end was trimmed by 0 bases and the J gene end by 5 bases; junction bases not matched to a gene: 9. Germline values: CDR1 SGHRS, CDR2 YFSETQ.

This chain connects TRBV12-3 or TRBV12-4 to TRBJ1-6; D is perhaps TRBD1 (6 bases). V shed 8 bases and J shed 3 bases, with 11 bases lying between them. The CDR3 has 14 amino acids. CDR3 loop: CASAGGLYNSPLHF. The CDR3 DNA reads as TGTGCCAGCGCGGGGGGGCTCTATAATTCACCCCTCCACTTT.

The rearrangement links TRBV5-1 to TRBJ2-3, with 9 bases that match TRBD2. Germline lookup yields CDR1 SGHRS and CDR2 YFSETQ. The V and J ends lost 6 bases and 4 bases, in that order; junction bases with no gene match: 9. The CDR3 covers 15 residues. CDR3 loop: CASKGTSSLPDTQYF. CDR3 bases: TGCGCCAGCAAGGGGACTAGCAGTCTTCCAGATACGCAGTATTTT.

The genes are TRBV3-1 and TRBJ2-3; the match to TRBD2 covers 10 bases. The V gene's germline CDR1 is LGHDT and CDR2 YNNKEL (reference sequence). V gave up 6 bases and J gave up 2 bases; unmatched junction bases: 5. This CDR3 contains 15 residues. Written as DNA, the CDR3 is TGTGCCAGCAGTTCTAGCGGGGGACTCACAGATACGCAGTATTTT. Translated, it gives CASSSSGGLTDTQYF.

J is TRBJ1-1 and V is TRBV5-6, with 8 bases lining up with TRBD1. The CDR3 has 15 residues. Losses at the gene ends were 5 bases for V and 1 base for J; bases not matched to a gene: 7. CDR1 and CDR2 from the germline V gene are SGHDT and YYEEEE. The CDR3 DNA reads TGTGCCAGCAGGGAACGGGACAGGCCGAACACTGAAGCTTTCTTT. This translates into CASRERDRPNTEAFF.

This chain joins TRBV29-1 and TRBJ2-7; D gene uncertain. Germline V gene data show CDR1 as SQVTM and CDR2 as ANQGSEA. V dropped 5 bases and J dropped 6 bases, with 8 bases sitting between them. This CDR3 comprises 10 residues. The CDR3 region has the DNA TGCAGCGTTAAGTCCGTCGAGCAGTACTTC. Amino acids: CSVKSVEQYF.

This clonotype occurred once. This chain links TRBV12-3 or TRBV12-4 with TRBJ2-1; 8 nucleotides agree with TRBD2. Unmatched junction bases numbered 7, after V lost 6 bases and J lost 0 bases. The CDR3 has 16 amino acids. CDR3 amino acids: CASRGIAGSSYNEQFF. DNA for the CDR3: TGTGCCAGCAGGGGGATAGCGGGATCCTCCTACAATGAGCAGTTCTTC.

The chain couples TRBV15 to TRBJ2-2; a possible D gene is TRBD2 (6 bases). V was clipped by 2 bases and J by 0 bases, with 13 bases between them. Germline V gene sequence: CDR1 LNHNV, CDR2 YYDKDF (reference sequence). There are 17 residues in the CDR3. The CDR3, as DNA: TGTGCCACCAGCAGACGTCCGGGACTCGCGAACACCGGGGAGCTGTTTTTT. As protein: CATSRRPGLANTGELFF. The whole variable domain, remainder taken from reference TRBV15 and TRBJ2-2, is DAMVIQNPRYQVTQFGKPVTLSCSQTLNHNVMYWYQQKSSQAPKLLFHYYDKDFNNEADTPDNFQSRRPNTSFCFLDIRSPGLGDTAMYLCATSRRPGLANTGELFFGEGSRLTVL.

In this sample, this clonotype turned up a few times. The gene calls are TRBV7-7 and TRBJ2-1; the match to TRBD1 covers 7 bases. Trimming took 2 bases from V and 6 from J; bases not matched to a gene: 13. Per the germline V gene, CDR1 is SSHAT and CDR2 is FNYEAQ (reference sequence). The CDR3 loop spans 17 amino acids. The CDR3 DNA reads as TGTGCCAGCAGCTTACAGTCAGAGGTGACAGGGCCCAATGAGCAGTTCTTC. This gives the protein CASSLQSEVTGPNEQFF.

The V gene is TRBV15, the J gene TRBJ2-5, with TRBD1 matching 7 bases. After removal of 0 bases from V and 4 bases from J, the junction contained 5 bases not matched to a gene. Germline CDR1 is LNHNV and CDR2 is YYDKDF (reference sequence). This CDR3 is built from 15 residues. The CDR3 reads CATSRDQGGGETQYF. As DNA, the CDR3 is TGTGCCACCAGCAGAGATCAAGGGGGCGGAGAGACCCAGTACTTC.

The genes are TRBV10-3 and TRBJ2-3; tentatively, D is TRBD1 or TRBD2 (5 bases each). V dropped 4 bases and J dropped 2 bases, with 13 bases sitting between them. Germline CDR1 reads ENHRY; CDR2 reads SYGVKD. This CDR3 has 15 amino acids. The CDR3 sequence: CAISAGRGDTDTQYF. CDR3 coding DNA: TGTGCCATCAGTGCGGGAAGAGGGGACACAGATACGCAGTATTTT.

This clonotype was observed a few times. The chain joins TRBV19 to TRBJ2-7; D might be TRBD1 (7 bases). Germline V gives CDR1 LNHDA, CDR2 SQIVND (reference sequence). This CDR3 has 13 amino acids. The V and J ends lost 7 bases and 5 bases respectively, with 15 bases between them. In nucleotides, the CDR3 is TGTGCCAGTAAGGAGGGGGCAAGGGACGAGCAGTACTTC. This translates into CASKEGARDEQYF.